The entry that follows covers one TCR beta chain sequence. Trimming removed 4 bases from V and 3 bases from J, with 14 bases in between. This CDR3 has 14 residues. Germline lookup yields CDR1 SQVTM and CDR2 ANQGSEA. As to treatment: oral pan-JAK inhibitor, 5-10 mg twice daily. This entry is derived from a study of CD8+ T cells in alopecia areata. RNA extraction and reverse transcription yielded cDNA as sequencing template. Sequenced by immunoSEQ multiplex PCR; TCRdb stores in-frame clones only, minus some. In the table there are roughly 190,000 clones, approximately 56% of which are singletons. The chain links TRBV29-1 to TRBJ2-3; a weak D match, TRBD1 (5 bases). The material sequenced was CD4+ T cells sorted from blood, taken at week 4, from a patient treated with tofacitinib. This receptor was taken from a human donor with alopecia areata. The CDR3: CSVAGQGRTDTQYF. CDR3 DNA: TGCAGCGTTGCAGGGCAGGGTAGAACAGATACGCAGTATTTT.